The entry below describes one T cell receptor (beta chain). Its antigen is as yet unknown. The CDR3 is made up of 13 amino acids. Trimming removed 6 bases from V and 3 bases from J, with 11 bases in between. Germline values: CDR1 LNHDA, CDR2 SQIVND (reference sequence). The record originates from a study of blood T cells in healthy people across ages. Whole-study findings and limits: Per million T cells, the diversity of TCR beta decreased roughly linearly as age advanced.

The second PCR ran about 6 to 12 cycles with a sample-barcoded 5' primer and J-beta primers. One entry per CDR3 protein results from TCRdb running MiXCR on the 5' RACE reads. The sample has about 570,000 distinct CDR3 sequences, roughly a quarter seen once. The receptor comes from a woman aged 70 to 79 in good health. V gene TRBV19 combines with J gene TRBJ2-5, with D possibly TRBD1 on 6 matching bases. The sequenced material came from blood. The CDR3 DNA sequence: TGTGCCAGTAGGTCGGGACAAGAAGAGACCCAGTACTTC. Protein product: CASRSGQEETQYF.